This T cell receptor beta chain is drawn from a study of cytotoxic CD8 clonotypes in ibrutinib-treated CLL. Background on the study: Response samples were taken after a median around 11 months of treatment, range 6 to 36.

In the case of this clone: Its antigen remains unknown.

Points from the study as a whole: At progression, clonality fell back toward baseline after rising at ibrutinib response.

V was clipped by 0 bases and J by 2 bases, with 8 bases between them. This CDR3 region has 14 residues. Germline lookup yields CDR1 SGDLS and CDR2 YYNGEE. The planned depth of sequencing spanned 1 in 200,000 to 1 in 1 million T cells. This table comes from immunoSEQ multiplex PCR, and its TCRdb copy is limited to in-frame clones, with some not included. Among 250,000 to 350,000 clones listed, roughly 76% were seen once. This receptor was taken from a human donor with chronic lymphocytic leukemia. The source was PBMCs, collected at disease progression, from a patient treated with ibrutinib. This chain uses TRBV9 with TRBJ2-5; no clear D gene. In nucleotides, the CDR3 is TGTGCCAGCAGCGTAGGACACCTACAAGAGACCCAGTACTTC. It translates to CASSVGHLQETQYF.